These 8 T cell receptor beta chains share one sample of origin, sequenced in a study of OX40 agonist ivuxolimab in advanced cancers. TCRdb keeps only in-frame clones here, not all; method: immunoSEQ multiplex PCR. The repertoire consists of roughly 100,000 clones, with around 90% occurring once and the leading ten covering 3.4%. Sample: CD4+ or CD8+ T cells sorted from blood, taken in a trial of the OX40 agonist ivuxolimab. All receptors come from an adult with an advanced solid tumor such as melanoma, head and neck, liver or kidney cancer.

The chain has TRBV5-1 and TRBJ2-7; D is unresolved. This CDR3 region has 14 residues. CDR1 and CDR2 (germline): SGHRS, YFSETQ. With 4 bases removed from V and 0 bases from J, the gap between germline ends came to 11 bases. The CDR3 coding sequence is TGCGCCAGCAGCGCCGGACCGGGCTCCTACGAGCAGTACTTC. Encoded protein: CASSAGPGSYEQYF.

The chain joins TRBV18 to TRBJ2-1; 8 bases are a match to TRBD1. The CDR3 runs 16 residues. J gave up 6 bases and V 2 bases, and 9 bases lay outside the gene matches. The V gene's germline CDR1 is KGHSH and CDR2 LQKENI. This chain's CDR3 is CASSPLGQDLSNEQFF. For the CDR3, the DNA is TGTGCCAGCTCACCATTGGGACAGGACCTATCCAATGAGCAGTTCTTC. Looking up the rest from reference TRBV18 and TRBJ2-1 gives the full variable domain: NAGVMQNPRHLVRRRGQEARLRCSPMKGHSHVYWYRQLPEEGLKFMVYLQKENIIDESGMPKERFSAEFPKEGPSILRIQQVVRGDSAAYFCASSPLGQDLSNEQFFGPGTRLTVL.

This chain connects TRBV12-5 to TRBJ2-5; unclear D gene. From germline, CDR1 is LGHNT and CDR2 FRNRAP. V was clipped by 2 bases and J by 5 bases, with 12 bases between them. The CDR3 covers 14 residues. The CDR3 DNA reads TGTGCTAGTGGTTTGCTACCGGGCCGCGAGACCCAGTACTTC. Protein product: CASGLLPGRETQYF.

The CDR3, as DNA: TGTGCCTGGAGTGTAGGCCAGGGGGCTAGCTATGGCTACACCTTC. Its translation is CAWSVGQGASYGYTF. The chain links TRBV30 to TRBJ1-2, with 8 bases lining up with TRBD1. With 0 bases clipped from V and 4 bases from J, the junction kept 7 bases outside the gene matches. The germline V gene has CDR1 GTSNPN and CDR2 SVGIG (reference sequence). The CDR3 runs 15 residues.

V and J are TRBV19 and TRBJ2-2, with D possibly called TRBD1 or TRBD2 (6 bases each). The CDR3 extends over 12 amino acids. Germline CDR1 reads LNHDA; CDR2 reads SQIVND (reference sequence). V was shortened by 11 bases and J by 4 bases, with 11 bases between the two germline ends. The DNA of the CDR3 is TGTGCCGGCGAGGGGGGCACCGGGGAGCTGTTTTTT. Translation gives CAGEGGTGELFF.

DNA for the CDR3: TGTGCCATCAGTGACCGGTCTGCCGAGCAGTACTTC. Translation: CAISDRSAEQYF. The genes are TRBV10-3 and TRBJ2-7, with unresolved D. CDR1 and CDR2 (germline): ENHRY, SYGVKD. This CDR3 is built from 12 residues. V dropped 3 bases and J dropped 6 bases, with 9 bases sitting between them.

In regard to this clone: The same CDR3 is also encoded by other DNA sequences in this sample. V gene TRBV6-5 combines with J gene TRBJ2-7; D gene uncertain. The V end lost 0 bases, the J end lost 10 bases, and 7 bases lay between the germline ends. Germline V CDR1 and CDR2: MNHEY, SVGAGI. The CDR3 extends over 11 amino acids. DNA of the CDR3: TGTGCCAGCAGTTACTCCAGCGAACAGTACTTC. Translated: CASSYSSEQYF.

This clone turned up a few times. The chain has TRBV19 and TRBJ1-4; 7 bases match TRBD1. This CDR3 has 15 residues. Per germline, CDR1 LNHDA and CDR2 SQIVND (reference sequence). V lost 3 bases, J lost 8 bases, and 9 bases stayed unmatched. The CDR3 DNA reads as TGTGCCAGTAGTATCGTCAGGGGGGAGATCGAAAAACTGTTTTTT. Its translation is CASSIVRGEIEKLFF.